A selection of T cell receptor beta chains follows, all from one sample in a study of blood T cells in healthy people across ages. TCRdb redid the calling of the 5' RACE reads with MiXCR, one entry per CDR3 protein. The sample has approximately 730,000 distinct CDR3 sequences; about 42% are singletons. The sequencing sample was made of blood. These receptors all stem from a woman aged 60-75 years in good health. The CDR3 runs from the conserved cysteine through the conserved F or W. D genes are given only for firm matches. Clone size is not always given. Where it is, it says once, few, many or a class for expanded clones.

V gene	D gene	J gene	clone size	CDR3 protein	CDR3 DNA
TRBV24-1	.	TRBJ2-2	.	CATSVGHLNTGELFF	TGTGCCACCAGTGTGGGACACCTGAACACCGGGGAGCTGTTTTTT
TRBV9	TRBD2	TRBJ2-1	.	CASSDSGGNNEQFF	TGTGCCAGCAGCGATAGCGGGGGTAACAATGAGCAGTTCTTC
TRBV20-1	TRBD1	TRBJ2-5	.	CSARKGQALETQYF	TGCAGTGCTAGAAAAGGACAGGCACTAGAGACCCAGTACTTC
TRBV15	.	TRBJ2-3	.	CATSRGVDDSADTQYF	TGTGCCACCAGCAGAGGGGTCGACGATAGCGCAGATACGCAGTATTTT
TRBV7-9	.	TRBJ2-1	.	CVSSIRDQEKTQFF	TGTGTCAGCAGCATCCGGGACCAAGAGAAGACGCAGTTCTTC
TRBV12-3/TRBV12-4	.	TRBJ2-3	.	CASSLGHHKDTQYF	TGTGCCAGCAGTTTAGGGCATCACAAAGATACGCAGTATTTT
TRBV20-1	.	TRBJ1-5	.	CSAKTANSNQPQHF	TGCAGTGCTAAGACAGCGAATAGCAATCAGCCCCAGCATTTT
TRBV5-1	.	TRBJ1-6	.	CASSPAGSYNSPLHF	TGCGCCAGCAGCCCGGCAGGGTCCTATAATTCACCCCTCCACTTT
TRBV7-9	TRBD1	TRBJ2-1	few	CASSQQGASYNEQFF	TGTGCCAGCAGCCAACAGGGGGCCTCCTACAATGAGCAGTTCTTC
TRBV5-1	.	TRBJ2-3	few	CASRSLALSTDTQYF	TGCGCCAGCAGGTCACTAGCACTGAGCACAGATACGCAGTATTTT
TRBV29-1	.	TRBJ1-4	.	CSATWGRVGEKLFF	TGCAGCGCCACCTGGGGCAGGGTGGGTGAAAAACTGTTTTTT
TRBV7-6	.	TRBJ2-7	few	CASSSGLRGGLAGIEQYF	TGTGCCAGCAGCTCGGGCCTGAGGGGGGGACTGGCGGGGATTGAGCAGTACTTC
TRBV5-1	TRBD2	TRBJ2-7	.	CASSLGGLAGVEQYF	TGCGCCAGCAGCCTTGGCGGGCTAGCGGGAGTTGAGCAGTACTTC
TRBV27	.	TRBJ1-6	.	CAAGGSYNSPLHF	TGTGCCGCCGGGGGCTCCTATAATTCACCCCTCCACTTT
TRBV7-2	TRBD1	TRBJ2-4	.	CASSLDPGQLAKNIQYF	TGTGCCAGCAGCTTAGACCCGGGACAGTTGGCCAAAAACATTCAGTACTTC
TRBV25-1	.	TRBJ1-2	.	CASSESATGDYGYTF	TGTGCCAGCAGTGAATCTGCGACAGGAGACTATGGCTACACCTTC
TRBV7-2	.	TRBJ2-2	.	CASSLETNTGELFF	TGTGCCAGCAGCTTAGAAACGAACACCGGGGAGCTGTTTTTT
TRBV10-3	.	TRBJ2-7	.	CAISEPSSAYEQYF	TGTGCCATCAGTGAGCCTAGCTCGGCCTACGAGCAGTACTTC
TRBV20-1	.	TRBJ2-5	.	CSAGTPVRETQYF	TGCAGTGCCGGGACTCCTGTGCGGGAGACCCAGTACTTC
TRBV4-2	.	TRBJ2-1	.	CASSQALRGGEQFF	TGTGCCAGCAGCCAGGCTTTGAGGGGGGGTGAGCAGTTCTTC
TRBV4-1	.	TRBJ2-7	once	CSSSQDRQTRGAYEQYF	TGCTCCAGCAGCCAAGATAGGCAGACCAGGGGGGCCTACGAGCAGTACTTC
TRBV4-3	TRBD1	TRBJ1-1	few	CASSSGTGKANTEAFF	TGCGCCAGCAGTTCCGGGACAGGGAAGGCGAACACTGAAGCTTTCTTT
TRBV9	.	TRBJ2-1	many	CASSVEGVSYNEQFF	TGTGCCAGCAGCGTAGAAGGGGTATCCTACAATGAGCAGTTCTTC
TRBV20-1	.	TRBJ1-5	few	CSARETGLFNQPQHF	TGCAGTGCTAGGGAAACAGGTTTGTTCAATCAGCCCCAGCATTTT
TRBV5-1	TRBD1	TRBJ2-7	many	CASSSRDRGLEQYF	TGCGCCAGCAGCTCCCGGGACAGGGGGCTTGAGCAGTACTTC
TRBV20-1	.	TRBJ2-4	few	CSARALEVGAKNIQYF	TGCAGTGCTAGAGCACTGGAGGTTGGGGCCAAAAACATTCAGTACTTC
TRBV5-1	.	TRBJ2-7	.	CASSPLQAYEQYF	TGCGCCAGCAGCCCCCTACAAGCCTACGAGCAGTACTTC
TRBV4-3	.	TRBJ2-1	few	CASSRRSGNNEQFF	TGCGCCAGCAGCCGAAGAAGCGGCAACAATGAGCAGTTCTTC
TRBV9	.	TRBJ2-2	.	CASSDPTVDLNGELFF	TGTGCCAGCAGCGACCCAACTGTGGATCTCAACGGGGAGCTGTTTTTT
TRBV29-1	TRBD1	TRBJ2-5	many	CSVEGDRGVETQYF	TGCAGCGTTGAAGGAGACAGGGGGGTAGAGACCCAGTACTTC
TRBV6-7	TRBD2	TRBJ2-7	.	CATVLAGDEQYF	TGTGCCACCGTCCTAGCGGGGGACGAGCAGTACTTC
TRBV24-1	TRBD1	TRBJ2-7	.	CATRDEGQLYEQYF	TGTGCCACCAGGGATGAGGGACAGCTCTACGAGCAGTACTTC
TRBV3-1	.	TRBJ1-2	few	CASSQEGRGYTF	TGTGCCAGCAGCCAAGAGGGCAGGGGCTACACCTTC
TRBV20-1	.	TRBJ1-1	.	CSVGKLAGWRNTEAFF	TGCAGTGTGGGCAAACTGGCAGGGTGGAGGAACACTGAAGCTTTCTTT
TRBV20-1	TRBD2	TRBJ2-5	many	CSGAGLGTETQYF	TGCAGTGGAGCCGGACTAGGGACGGAGACCCAGTACTTC
TRBV9	TRBD1	TRBJ2-7	.	CASSVGGTEGCEQYF	TGTGCCAGCAGCGTAGGAGGGACAGAGGGATGCGAGCAGTACTTC
TRBV18	TRBD2	TRBJ2-1	few	CASSPKRESKAQFF	TGTGCCAGCTCACCAAAGCGGGAGAGTAAAGCGCAGTTCTTC
TRBV5-1	.	TRBJ2-3	.	CASSLWDTGRSTDTQYF	TGCGCCAGCAGCTTGTGGGACACGGGGCGAAGCACAGATACGCAGTATTTT
TRBV3-1	TRBD2	TRBJ2-7	.	CASSQALLSGSPYEQYF	TGTGCCAGCAGCCAAGCACTCCTTAGCGGGAGCCCCTACGAGCAGTACTTC
TRBV6-1	.	TRBJ1-1	once	CASSETSGRICEAFF	TGTGCCAGCAGTGAAACGTCGGGACGGATATGTGAAGCTTTCTTT
TRBV6-1	TRBD2	TRBJ2-3	few	CASSERAGGTDTQYF	TGTGCCAGCAGTGAACGGGCGGGGGGAACAGATACGCAGTATTTT
TRBV25-1	.	TRBJ1-2	few	CASSVAGAYGYTF	TGTGCCAGCAGTGTCGCCGGGGCCTATGGCTACACCTTC
TRBV11-3	TRBD2	TRBJ2-2	.	CASSLSGRADTGELFF	TGTGCCAGCAGCCTTAGCGGGAGGGCCGACACCGGGGAGCTGTTTTTT
TRBV28	TRBD2	TRBJ2-5	.	CASSTTSGNQETQYF	TGTGCCAGCAGTACGACTAGCGGCAACCAAGAGACCCAGTACTTC
TRBV20-1	TRBD2	TRBJ2-1	few	CSAASGGAGNEQFF	TGCAGTGCTGCTAGCGGGGGGGCGGGTAATGAGCAGTTCTTC
TRBV7-2	TRBD2	TRBJ2-3	many	CASSPLGGGADTQYF	TGTGCCAGCAGCCCACTTGGCGGGGGGGCGGATACGCAGTATTTT
TRBV7-3	.	TRBJ2-7	.	CASSLLGPSSYNEQYF	TGTGCCAGCAGCTTATTGGGCCCCAGCTCCTACAATGAGCAGTACTTC
TRBV28	.	TRBJ2-5	few	CASSVEVVGEQYF	TGTGCCAGCAGTGTAGAGGTCGTGGGAGAGCAGTACTTC
TRBV21-1	.	TRBJ2-1	.	CASSSEIKGCYNEQFF	TGTGCCAGCAGCTCAGAGATTAAGGGATGTTACAATGAGCAGTTCTTC
TRBV14	.	TRBJ2-5	.	CASSQLQGQQYF	TGTGCCAGCAGCCAACTACAGGGTCAGCAGTACTTC